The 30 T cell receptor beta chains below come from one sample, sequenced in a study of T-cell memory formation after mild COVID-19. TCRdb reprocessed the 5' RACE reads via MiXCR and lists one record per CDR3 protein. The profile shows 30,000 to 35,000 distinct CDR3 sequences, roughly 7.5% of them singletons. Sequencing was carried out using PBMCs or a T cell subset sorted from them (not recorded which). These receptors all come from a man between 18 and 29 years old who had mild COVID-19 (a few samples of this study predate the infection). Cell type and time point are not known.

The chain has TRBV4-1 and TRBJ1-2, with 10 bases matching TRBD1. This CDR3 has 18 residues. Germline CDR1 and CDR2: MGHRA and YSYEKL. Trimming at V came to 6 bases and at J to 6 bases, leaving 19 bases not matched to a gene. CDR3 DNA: TGCGCCAGCAGTCTGTTAAGCGGGGACAGGGGTCTGTGGGATGGCTACACCTTC. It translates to CASSLLSGDRGLWDGYTF.

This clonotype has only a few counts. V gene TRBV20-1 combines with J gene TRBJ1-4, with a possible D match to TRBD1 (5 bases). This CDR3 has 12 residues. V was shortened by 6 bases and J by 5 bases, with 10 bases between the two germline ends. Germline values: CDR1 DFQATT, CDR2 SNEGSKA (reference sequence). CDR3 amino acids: CSAIDRNEKLFF. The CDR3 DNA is TGCAGTGCCATAGACAGAAATGAAAAACTGTTTTTT.

The CDR3 DNA reads TGTGCCATCAGCGTTCAGGGGAAGGATTCACCCCTCCACTTT. Encoded protein: CAISVQGKDSPLHF. The gene calls are TRBV10-3 and TRBJ1-6; possible D gene TRBD1, 6 bases. Trimming removed 6 bases at V and 8 bases at J, with 14 bases between. The CDR3 covers 14 residues. Germline CDR1 ENHRY, CDR2 SYGVKD.

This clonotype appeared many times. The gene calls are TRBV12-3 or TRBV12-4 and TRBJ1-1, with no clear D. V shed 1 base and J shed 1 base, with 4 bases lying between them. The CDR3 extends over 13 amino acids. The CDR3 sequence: CASSLGPNTEAFF. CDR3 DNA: TGTGCCAGCAGTTTAGGCCCGAACACTGAAGCTTTCTTT.

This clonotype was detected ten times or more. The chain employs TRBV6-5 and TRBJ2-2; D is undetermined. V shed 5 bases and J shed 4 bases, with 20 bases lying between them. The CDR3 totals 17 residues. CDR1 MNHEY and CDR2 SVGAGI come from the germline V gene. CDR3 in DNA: TGTGCCAGCAGTCTCTACCCCGTGGTGGCCGGCACCGGGGAGCTGTTTTTT. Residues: CASSLYPVVAGTGELFF.

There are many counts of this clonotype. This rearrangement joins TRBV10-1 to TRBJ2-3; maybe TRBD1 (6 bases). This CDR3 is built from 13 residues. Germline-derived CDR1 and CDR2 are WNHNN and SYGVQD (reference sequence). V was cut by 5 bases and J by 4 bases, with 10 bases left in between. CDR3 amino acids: CASSLQGADTQYF. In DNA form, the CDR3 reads TGCGCCAGCAGTCTACAGGGCGCAGATACGCAGTATTTT.

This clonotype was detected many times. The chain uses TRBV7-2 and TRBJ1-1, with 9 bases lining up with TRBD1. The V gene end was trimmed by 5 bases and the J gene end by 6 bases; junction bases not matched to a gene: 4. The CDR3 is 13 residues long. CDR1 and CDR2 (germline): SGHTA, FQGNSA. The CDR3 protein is CASSMDRGAEAFF. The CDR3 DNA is TGTGCCAGCAGCATGGACAGGGGCGCTGAAGCTTTCTTT.

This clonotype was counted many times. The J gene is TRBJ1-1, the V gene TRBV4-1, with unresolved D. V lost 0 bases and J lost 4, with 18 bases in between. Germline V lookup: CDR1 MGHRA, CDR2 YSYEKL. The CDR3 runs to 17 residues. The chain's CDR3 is CASSQDRSPQVGTEAFF. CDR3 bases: TGCGCCAGCAGCCAAGATAGGAGCCCGCAGGTTGGCACTGAAGCTTTCTTT.

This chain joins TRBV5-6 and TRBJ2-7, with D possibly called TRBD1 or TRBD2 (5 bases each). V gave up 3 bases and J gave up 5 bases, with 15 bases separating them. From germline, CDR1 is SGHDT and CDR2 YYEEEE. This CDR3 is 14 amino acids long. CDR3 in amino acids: CASSSLQGVDEQYV. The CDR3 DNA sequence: TGTGCCAGCAGCTCTCTTCAGGGAGTAGACGAGCAGTACGTC.

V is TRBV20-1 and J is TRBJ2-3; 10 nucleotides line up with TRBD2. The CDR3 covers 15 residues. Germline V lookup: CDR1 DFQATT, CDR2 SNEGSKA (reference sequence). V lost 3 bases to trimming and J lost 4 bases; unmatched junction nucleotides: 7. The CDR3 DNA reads TGCAGTGCTAGCCCCTCTAGCGGGGGCGCAGATACGCAGTATTTT. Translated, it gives CSASPSSGGADTQYF.

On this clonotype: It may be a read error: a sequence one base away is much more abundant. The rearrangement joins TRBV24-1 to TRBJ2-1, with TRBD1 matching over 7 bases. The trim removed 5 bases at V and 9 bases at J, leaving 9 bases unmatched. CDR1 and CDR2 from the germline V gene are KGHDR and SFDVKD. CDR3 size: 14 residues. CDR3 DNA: TGTGCCACCAGTGCAACCCACAGGGACAGTGAGCAGTTCTTC. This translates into CATSATHRDSEQFF.

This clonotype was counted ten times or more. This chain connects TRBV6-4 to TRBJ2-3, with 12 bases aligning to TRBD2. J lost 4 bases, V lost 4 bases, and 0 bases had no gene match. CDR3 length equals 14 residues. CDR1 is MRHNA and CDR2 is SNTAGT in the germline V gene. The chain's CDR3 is CASSASGGADTQYF. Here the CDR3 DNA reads TGTGCCAGCAGTGCTAGCGGGGGGGCAGATACGCAGTATTTT.

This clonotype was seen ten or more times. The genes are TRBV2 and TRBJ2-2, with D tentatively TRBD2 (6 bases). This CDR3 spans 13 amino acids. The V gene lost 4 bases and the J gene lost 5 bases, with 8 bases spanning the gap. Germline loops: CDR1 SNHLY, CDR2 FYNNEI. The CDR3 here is CASSGDFTGELFF. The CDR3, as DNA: TGTGCCAGCAGTGGGGACTTTACCGGGGAGCTGTTTTTT. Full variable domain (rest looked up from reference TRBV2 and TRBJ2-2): EPEVTQTPSHQVTQMGQEVILRCVPISNHLYFYWYRQILGQKVEFLVSFYNNEISEKSEIFDDQFSVERPDGSNFTLKIRSTKLEDSAMYFCASSGDFTGELFFGEGSRLTVL.

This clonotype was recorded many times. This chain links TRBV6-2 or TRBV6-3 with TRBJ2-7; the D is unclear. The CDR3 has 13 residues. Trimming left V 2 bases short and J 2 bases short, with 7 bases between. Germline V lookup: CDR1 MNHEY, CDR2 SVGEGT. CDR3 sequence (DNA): TGTGCCAGCAGTTACAGGTGGGCCTACGAGCAGTACTTC. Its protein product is CASSYRWAYEQYF.

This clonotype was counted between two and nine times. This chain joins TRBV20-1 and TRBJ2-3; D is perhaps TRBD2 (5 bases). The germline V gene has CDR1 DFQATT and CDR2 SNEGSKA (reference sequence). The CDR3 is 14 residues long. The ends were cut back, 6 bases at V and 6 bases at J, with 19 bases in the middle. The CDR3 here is CSAELRGRRDTQYF. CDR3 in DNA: TGCAGTGCAGAGCTAAGAGGGCGTCGGGATACGCAGTATTTT.

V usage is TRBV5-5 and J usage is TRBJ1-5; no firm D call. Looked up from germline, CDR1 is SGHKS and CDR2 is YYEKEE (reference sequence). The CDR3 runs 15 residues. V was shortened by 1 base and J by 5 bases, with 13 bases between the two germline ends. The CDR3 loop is CASSLTPQVDQPQHF. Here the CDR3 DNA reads TGTGCCAGCAGCTTGACACCCCAGGTGGATCAGCCCCAGCATTTT.

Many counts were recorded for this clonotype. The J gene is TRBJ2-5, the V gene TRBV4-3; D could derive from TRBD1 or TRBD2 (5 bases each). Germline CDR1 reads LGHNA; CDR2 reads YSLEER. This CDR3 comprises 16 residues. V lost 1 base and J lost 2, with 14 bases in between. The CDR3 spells CASSQGVGREQETQYF. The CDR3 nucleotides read TGCGCCAGCAGCCAAGGGGTAGGCAGGGAGCAAGAGACCCAGTACTTC.

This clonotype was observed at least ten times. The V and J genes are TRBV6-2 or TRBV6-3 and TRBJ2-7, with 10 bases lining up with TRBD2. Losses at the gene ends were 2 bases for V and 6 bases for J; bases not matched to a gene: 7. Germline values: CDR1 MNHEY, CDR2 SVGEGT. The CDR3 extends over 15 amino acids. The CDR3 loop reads CASSYTSSGGVEQYF. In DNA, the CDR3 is TGTGCCAGCAGTTACACGTCCAGCGGGGGGGTCGAGCAGTACTTC.

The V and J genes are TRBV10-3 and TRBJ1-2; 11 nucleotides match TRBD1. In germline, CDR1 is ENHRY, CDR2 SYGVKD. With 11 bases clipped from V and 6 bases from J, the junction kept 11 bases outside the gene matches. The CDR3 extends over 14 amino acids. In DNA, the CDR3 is TGTGCCGCAAATCCGGGACAGGGGGGGGATGGCTACACCTTC. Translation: CAANPGQGGDGYTF.

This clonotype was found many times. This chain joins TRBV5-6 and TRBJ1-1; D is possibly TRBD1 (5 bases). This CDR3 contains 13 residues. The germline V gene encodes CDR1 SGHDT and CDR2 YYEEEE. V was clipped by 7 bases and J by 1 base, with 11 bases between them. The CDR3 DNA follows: TGTGCCAGCCCTGGGACGGGGAACACTGAAGCTTTCTTT. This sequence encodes CASPGTGNTEAFF.

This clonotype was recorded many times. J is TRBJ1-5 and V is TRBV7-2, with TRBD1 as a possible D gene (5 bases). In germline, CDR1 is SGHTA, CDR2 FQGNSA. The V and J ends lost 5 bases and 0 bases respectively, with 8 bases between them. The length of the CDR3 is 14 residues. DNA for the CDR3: TGTGCCAGCAGCCTAGGGACTAGCAATCAGCCCCAGCATTTT. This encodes CASSLGTSNQPQHF.

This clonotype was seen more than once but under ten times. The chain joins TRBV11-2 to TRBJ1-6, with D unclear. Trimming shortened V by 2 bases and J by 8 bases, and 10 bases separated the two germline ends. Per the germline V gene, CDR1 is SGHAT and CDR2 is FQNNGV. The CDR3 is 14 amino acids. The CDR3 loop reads CASSLPSEYSPLHF. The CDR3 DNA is TGTGCCAGCAGCTTACCCTCAGAGTATTCACCCCTCCACTTT.

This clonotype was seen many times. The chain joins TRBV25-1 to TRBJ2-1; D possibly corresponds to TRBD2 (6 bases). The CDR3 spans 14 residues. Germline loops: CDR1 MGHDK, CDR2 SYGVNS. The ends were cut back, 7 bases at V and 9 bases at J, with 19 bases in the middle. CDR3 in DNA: TGTGCCAGCACTCGCGCCGGGCGGGGTGGTGAGCAGTTCTTC. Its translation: CASTRAGRGGEQFF.

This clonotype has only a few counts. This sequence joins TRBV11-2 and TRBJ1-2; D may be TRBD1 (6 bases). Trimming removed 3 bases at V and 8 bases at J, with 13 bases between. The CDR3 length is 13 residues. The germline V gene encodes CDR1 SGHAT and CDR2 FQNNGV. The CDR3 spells CASSLTDSGGYTF. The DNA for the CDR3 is TGTGCCAGCAGCTTGACGGACAGTGGAGGCTACACCTTC. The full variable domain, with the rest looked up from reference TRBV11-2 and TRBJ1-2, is EAGVAQSPRYKIIEKRQSVAFWCNPISGHATLYWYQQILGQGPKLLIQFQNNGVVDDSQLPKDRFSAERLKGVDSTLKIQPAKLEDSAVYLCASSLTDSGGYTFGSGTRLTVV.

The CDR3 reads CASSPTINEETQYF. DNA of the CDR3: TGCGCCAGCAGCCCGACGATAAATGAAGAGACCCAGTACTTC. This chain links TRBV4-3 with TRBJ2-5; no firm D call. Germline CDR1 reads LGHNA; CDR2 reads YSLEER. Trimming removed 4 bases from V and 3 bases from J, with 12 bases in between. There are 14 residues in the CDR3.

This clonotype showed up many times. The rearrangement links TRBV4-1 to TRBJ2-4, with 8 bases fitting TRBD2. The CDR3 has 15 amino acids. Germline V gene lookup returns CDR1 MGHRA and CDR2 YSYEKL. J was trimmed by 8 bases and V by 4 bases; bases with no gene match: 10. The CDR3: CASSPRGGPLDIQYF. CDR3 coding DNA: TGCGCCAGCAGCCCCCGGGGGGGCCCTCTCGACATTCAGTACTTC.

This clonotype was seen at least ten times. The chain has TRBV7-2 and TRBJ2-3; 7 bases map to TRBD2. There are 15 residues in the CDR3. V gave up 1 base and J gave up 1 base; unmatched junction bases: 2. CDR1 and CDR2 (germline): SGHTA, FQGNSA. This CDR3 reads CASSLVRGGTDTQYF. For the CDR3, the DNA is TGTGCCAGCAGCTTAGTACGGGGGGGCACAGATACGCAGTATTTT.

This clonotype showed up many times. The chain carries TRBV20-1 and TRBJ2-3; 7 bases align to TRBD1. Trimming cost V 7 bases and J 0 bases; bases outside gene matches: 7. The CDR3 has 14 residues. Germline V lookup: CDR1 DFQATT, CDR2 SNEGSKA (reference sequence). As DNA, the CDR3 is TGCAGTGGGCAGGACAGGAGAAGCACAGATACGCAGTATTTT. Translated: CSGQDRRSTDTQYF.

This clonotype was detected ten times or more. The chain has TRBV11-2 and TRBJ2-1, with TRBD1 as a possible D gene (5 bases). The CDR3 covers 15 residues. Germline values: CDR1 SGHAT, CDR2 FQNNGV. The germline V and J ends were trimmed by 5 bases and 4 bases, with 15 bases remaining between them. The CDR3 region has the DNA TGTGCCAGCAGCCGATGGGAACAGGTGTACAATGAGCAGTTCTTC. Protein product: CASSRWEQVYNEQFF.

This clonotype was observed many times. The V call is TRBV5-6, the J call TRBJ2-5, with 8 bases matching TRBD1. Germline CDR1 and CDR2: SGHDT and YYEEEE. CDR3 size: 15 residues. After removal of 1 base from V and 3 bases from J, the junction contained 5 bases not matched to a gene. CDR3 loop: CASSLPRTGKETQYF. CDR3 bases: TGTGCCAGCAGCTTGCCCAGGACAGGGAAAGAGACCCAGTACTTC.